This T cell receptor beta chain comes out of a study of blood T cell repertoires in COVID-19. Study context: T cells, B-cell-depleted T cells, or PBMCs provided the cDNA or gDNA that served as material.

CDR3 size: 15 residues. V was clipped by 3 bases and J by 5 bases, with 14 bases between them. Germline V gene data show CDR1 as ENHRY and CDR2 as SYGVKD. TCRdb's table, derived via immunoSEQ multiplex PCR, lists solely in-frame clones and lacks some. The data hold 200,000 to 250,000 clones, with roughly 89% observed a single time. Study members were between roughly 18 and 89 years old and lived in some 26 US regions. Participants' own reports of clinical history determined their cohort assignment. The TCR comes from a middle-aged woman who had recovered from COVID-19. V usage is TRBV10-3 and J usage is TRBJ2-1; D might be TRBD2 (6 bases). The sequencing sample was made of PBMCs or T cells enriched from blood (not recorded which). CDR3 region: CAISEAGGTHNEQFF. The CDR3 nucleotides are TGTGCCATCAGTGAAGCGGGTGGGACCCACAATGAGCAGTTCTTC.